These T cell receptor beta chains were read from a single sample in a study of neoadjuvant anti-PD-1 for oral cavity cancer. TCRdb's table, derived via immunoSEQ multiplex PCR, lists solely in-frame clones and lacks some. This table holds about 10,000 clones, roughly 61% found once. The sample in question was tumor tissue, obtained after nivolumab (anti-PD-1) treatment. These receptor sequences come from a person aged 40 to 85 with oral cavity squamous cell carcinoma. Each CDR3 is given with its conserved first and last residue. Fields, in order: J gene, V gene, clone size, CDR3 protein. A clone size is listed for some rows: how often the clone was seen (once, few, many), or a class if it is expanded.

J: TRBJ1-5
V: TRBV23-1
size: few
CDR3: CASRQPQHF

J: TRBJ2-1
V: TRBV27
size: -
CDR3: CASRDLFNEQFF

J: TRBJ2-1
V: TRBV9
size: -
CDR3: CASKDRRTSGVRNNEQFF

J: TRBJ1-1
V: TRBV28
size: -
CDR3: CASSSIPGGGNTEAFF

J: TRBJ1-1
V: TRBV18
size: -
CDR3: CASSSLPFGQGGSLPEAFF

J: TRBJ1-5
V: TRBV15
size: -
CDR3: CATSPINQPQHF

J: TRBJ1-4
V: TRBV6-1
size: -
CDR3: CASSVAGFDEKLFF

J: TRBJ1-1
V: TRBV25-1
size: few
CDR3: CASSPLDRWVNTEAFF

J: TRBJ2-5
V: TRBV9
size: -
CDR3: CASSVTGQETQYF

J: TRBJ1-5
V: TRBV28
size: -
CDR3: CASRPTGNQPQHF

J: TRBJ1-3
V: TRBV27
size: -
CDR3: CATQTSSGNTIYF

J: TRBJ1-6
V: TRBV29-1
size: -
CDR3: CSARGGWPDWDNSPLHF

J: TRBJ2-2
V: TRBV9
size: -
CDR3: CASSVETRLAGDSTGELFF

J: TRBJ2-1
V: TRBV10-2
size: -
CDR3: CASTAGQGKQFF

J: TRBJ1-2
V: TRBV19
size: -
CDR3: CASWGQGEFRDGYTF

J: TRBJ1-3
V: TRBV6-1
size: -
CDR3: CASRSGNGNTIYF

J: TRBJ2-3
V: TRBV9
size: -
CDR3: CASSPGSGGDTQYF

J: TRBJ2-2
V: TRBV5-1
size: -
CDR3: CASRPPGTSPGELFF

J: TRBJ2-7
V: TRBV2
size: few
CDR3: CASRDSGRAPYEQYF

J: TRBJ2-2
V: TRBV2
size: -
CDR3: CASSDRADKNTGELFF

J: TRBJ2-5
V: TRBV5-6
size: few
CDR3: CASSPGPGVETQYF

J: TRBJ1-3
V: TRBV14
size: -
CDR3: CASKFAAGNTIYF

J: TRBJ2-2
V: TRBV14
size: few
CDR3: CASSLGQGANTGELFF

J: TRBJ2-5
V: TRBV2
size: -
CDR3: CASSVVTSGAKTQYF

J: TRBJ2-2
V: TRBV18
size: few
CDR3: CASSPGGELFF

J: TRBJ2-2
V: TRBV7-2
size: -
CDR3: CASTRPPGELFF

J: TRBJ2-1
V: TRBV7-9
size: medium-sized
CDR3: CASSLGLALTNPNEQFF

J: TRBJ2-1
V: TRBV19
size: few
CDR3: CASSITDNEQFF

J: TRBJ2-5
V: TRBV5-1
size: -
CDR3: CASSSLPGDQYF

J: TRBJ2-5
V: TRBV7-2
size: -
CDR3: CASSTGTLETQYF